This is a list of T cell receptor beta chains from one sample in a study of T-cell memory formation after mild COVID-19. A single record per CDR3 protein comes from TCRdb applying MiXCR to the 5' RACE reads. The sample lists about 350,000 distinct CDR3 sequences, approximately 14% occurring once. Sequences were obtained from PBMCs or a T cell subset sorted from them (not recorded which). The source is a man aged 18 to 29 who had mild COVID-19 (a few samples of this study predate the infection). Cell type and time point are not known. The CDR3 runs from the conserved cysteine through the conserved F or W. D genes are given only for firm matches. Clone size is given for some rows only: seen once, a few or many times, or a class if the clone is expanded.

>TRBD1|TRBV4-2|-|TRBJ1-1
TGTGCCAGCAGCCAGCAGGGGGGAAGCGCTTTCTTT
CASSQQGGSAFF
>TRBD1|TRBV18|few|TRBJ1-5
TGTGCCAGCTCACGTACAGGGGGGGTTCAGCCCCAGCATTTT
CASSRTGGVQPQHF
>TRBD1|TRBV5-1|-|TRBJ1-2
TGCGCCAGCAGCTCAACAGGGGAGACAAACTATGGCTACACCTTC
CASSSTGETNYGYTF
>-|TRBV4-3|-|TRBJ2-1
TGCGCCAGCAGCCGGGATGCGGGGGCCGTCTCCTACAATGAGCAGTTCTTC
CASSRDAGAVSYNEQFF
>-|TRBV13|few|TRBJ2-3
TGTGCCAGCAGCCGAAGAGGGGATACGCAGTATTTT
CASSRRGDTQYF
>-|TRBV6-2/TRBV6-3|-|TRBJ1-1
TGTGCCAGCAGTTACTGGTTGGGCACTGAAGCTTTCTTT
CASSYWLGTEAFF
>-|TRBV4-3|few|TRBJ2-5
TGCGCCAGCAGCCAAGGGGGACTCCCAGGCAGAGAGACCCAGTACTTC
CASSQGGLPGRETQYF
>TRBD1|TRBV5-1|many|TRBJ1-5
TGCGCCAGCACGGACAGGGGACGCAATCAGCCCCAGCATTTT
CASTDRGRNQPQHF
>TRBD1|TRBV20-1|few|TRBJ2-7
TGCAGTGCTCCGGGACAGGGGTCCGAGCAGTACTTC
CSAPGQGSEQYF
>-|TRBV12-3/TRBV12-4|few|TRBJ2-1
TGTGCCAGCAGGCCAGAGGGATCCTACAATGAGCAGTTCTTC
CASRPEGSYNEQFF
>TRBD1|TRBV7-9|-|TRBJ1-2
TGTGCCAGCAGCTCACGGACAGGGGCGCCCCATGGCTACACCTTC
CASSSRTGAPHGYTF
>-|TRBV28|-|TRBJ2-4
TGTGCCAGCAGTTCCGTCTTCAGGGATATAGCCAAAAACATTCAGTACTTC
CASSSVFRDIAKNIQYF
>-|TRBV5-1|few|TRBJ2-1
TGCGCCAGCAGCATGAAGACTGGTAGCTCCTACAATGAGCAGTTCTTC
CASSMKTGSSYNEQFF
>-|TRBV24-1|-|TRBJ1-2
TGTGCCACCAGTGACCGGGATTCGCTTGGCTACACCTTC
CATSDRDSLGYTF
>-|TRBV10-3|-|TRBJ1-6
TGTGCCATCAGAGGACCTTTCGATTCACCCCTCCACTTT
CAIRGPFDSPLHF
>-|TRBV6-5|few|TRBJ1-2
TGTGCCAGCAGTTACTCGATTGGGGGCAGGGGCTACACCTTC
CASSYSIGGRGYTF